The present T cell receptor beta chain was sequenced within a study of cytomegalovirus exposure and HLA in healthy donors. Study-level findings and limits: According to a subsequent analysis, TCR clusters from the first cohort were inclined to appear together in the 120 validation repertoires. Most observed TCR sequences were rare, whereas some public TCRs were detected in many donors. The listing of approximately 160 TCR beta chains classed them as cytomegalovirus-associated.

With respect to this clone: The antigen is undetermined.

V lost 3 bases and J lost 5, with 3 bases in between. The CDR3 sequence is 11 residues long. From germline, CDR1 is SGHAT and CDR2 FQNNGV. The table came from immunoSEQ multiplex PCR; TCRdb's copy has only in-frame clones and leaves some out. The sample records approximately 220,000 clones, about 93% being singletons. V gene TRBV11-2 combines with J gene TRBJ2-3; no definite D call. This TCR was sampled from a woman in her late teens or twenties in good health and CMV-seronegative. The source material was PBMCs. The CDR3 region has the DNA TGTGCCAGCAGCTTCCGAGATACGCAGTATTTT. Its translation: CASSFRDTQYF. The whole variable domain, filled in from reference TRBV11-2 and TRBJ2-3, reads EAGVAQSPRYKIIEKRQSVAFWCNPISGHATLYWYQQILGQGPKLLIQFQNNGVVDDSQLPKDRFSAERLKGVDSTLKIQPAKLEDSAVYLCASSFRDTQYFGPGTRLTVL.